This T cell receptor beta chain was sequenced for a study of molecular identifiers for immune sequencing clone quantification. Study-wide results and limits: Whereas naive cells kept under 1% of molecules in clones above 20 RNA copies, such clones held over 98% in effectors. Sizes of highly expanded clones could be underestimated through identical TCRs sharing a barcode.

A CD8+CD4-CCR7+CD45RA+ phenotype served as the sorting definition for naive CD8 T cells. V lost 2 bases and J 1 base, leaving 14 bases between the germline ends. Germline V gene sequence: CDR1 GTSNPN, CDR2 SVGIG (reference sequence). The CDR3 is made up of 15 amino acids. This clonotype was observed at least ten times. Its matching antigen is unknown. Libraries of bulk TCR were made by previously described methods (with listed TCR primers). One entry per CDR3 protein results from TCRdb running MiXCR on the PCR reads. The table shows under 800,000 distinct CDR3 sequences, with 25% occurring only once. The receptor's source is a human donor in good health. Some libraries in this study had Jurkat cell RNA spiked in. V usage is TRBV30 and J usage is TRBJ1-1; no clear D. Sample: naive CD8+ T cells from blood, with Jurkat cell RNA spiked in. Subset reported: FACS-sorted CD8+CD4-CCR7+CD45RA+ naive T cells. The CDR3 DNA reads TGTGCCTGGAGTCCTGCTCGGGGATCGAACACTGAAGCTTTCTTT. This encodes CAWSPARGSNTEAFF.